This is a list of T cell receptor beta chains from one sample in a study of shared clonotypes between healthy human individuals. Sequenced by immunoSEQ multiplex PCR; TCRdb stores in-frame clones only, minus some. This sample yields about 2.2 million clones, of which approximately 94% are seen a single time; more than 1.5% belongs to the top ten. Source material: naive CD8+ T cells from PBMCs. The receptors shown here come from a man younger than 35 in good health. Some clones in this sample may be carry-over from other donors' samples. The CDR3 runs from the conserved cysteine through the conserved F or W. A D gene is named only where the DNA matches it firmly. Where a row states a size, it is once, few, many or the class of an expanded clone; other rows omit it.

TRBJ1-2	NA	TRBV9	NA	TGTGCCAGCAGCCAAACGGCGACCTGGGGCTATGGCTACACCTTC	CASSQTATWGYGYTF
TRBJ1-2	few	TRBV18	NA	TGTGCCAGCTCACCGTCGGGGGTCGGAGGTGTGGATGGCTACACCTTC	CASSPSGVGGVDGYTF
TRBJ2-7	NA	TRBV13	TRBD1	TGTGCCAGCAGCTCGGTCGGGACAGCCTACGAGCAGTACTTC	CASSSVGTAYEQYF
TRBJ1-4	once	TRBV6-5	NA	TGTGCCAGCAGTTATCGGCCGCCCCCCAATCAAGAAAAACTGTTTTTT	CASSYRPPPNQEKLFF
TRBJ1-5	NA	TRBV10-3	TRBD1	TGTGCCATCAGGCCCTCCGGGACAGGGGGCGATAACAATCAGCCCCAGCATTTT	CAIRPSGTGGDNNQPQHF
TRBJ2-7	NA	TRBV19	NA	TGTGCCAGTGCAGATAGGGGCTACGAGCAGTACTTC	CASADRGYEQYF
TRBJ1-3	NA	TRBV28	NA	TGTGCCAGCAGTTGGGCAGGGTTCTCTGGAAACACCATATATTTT	CASSWAGFSGNTIYF
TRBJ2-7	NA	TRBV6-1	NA	TGTGCCAGCAGTGAAAGTACAGGGATAACCTACGAGCAGTACTTC	CASSESTGITYEQYF
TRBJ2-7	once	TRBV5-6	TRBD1	TGTGCCAGCAGCGCGGGGACAGGGGTTTTCGATGGGGAGCAGTACTTC	CASSAGTGVFDGEQYF
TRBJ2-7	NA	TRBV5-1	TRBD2	TGCGCCAGCTCGCCATTTACGGGACTAGCCTACGAGCAGTACTTC	CASSPFTGLAYEQYF
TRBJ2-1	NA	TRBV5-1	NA	TGCGCCAGCAGCTTGACCCAGGGGCGTAGGTCCTACAATGAGCAGTTCTTC	CASSLTQGRRSYNEQFF
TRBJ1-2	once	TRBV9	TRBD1	TGTGCCAGCAGCGCGGGGGACAGGGTGGCTCGGGGCTACACCTTC	CASSAGDRVARGYTF
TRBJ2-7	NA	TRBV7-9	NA	TGTGCCAGCAGCCCCCCGTCGGGGTCCTACGAGCAGTACTTC	CASSPPSGSYEQYF
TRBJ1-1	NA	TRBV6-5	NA	TGTGCCAGCAGTCCAGGGGTGGGGGAAGCTTTCTTT	CASSPGVGEAFF
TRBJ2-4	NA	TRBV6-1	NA	TGTGCCAGCAGTAACGAACCGAGTTATTTAAACATTCAGTACTTC	CASSNEPSYLNIQYF
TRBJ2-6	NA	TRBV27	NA	TGTGCCAGCAGTTTATCTCCGTCTGGGGCCAACGTCCTGACTTTC	CASSLSPSGANVLTF
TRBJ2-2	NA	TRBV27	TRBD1	TGTGCCAGCAGCTTACGACAGGGTTATGGGGAGCTGTTTTTT	CASSLRQGYGELFF
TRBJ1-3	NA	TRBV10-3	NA	TGTGCCATCAGTGAGACGGTTGGAAACACCATATATTTT	CAISETVGNTIYF
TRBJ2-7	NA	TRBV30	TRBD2	TGTGCCTGGAGTTACAGCGGGAGGTCCGAGCAGTACTTC	CAWSYSGRSEQYF
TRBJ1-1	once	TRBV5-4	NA	TGTGCCAGCAGCTTGGCAAGGGGGTTCCATCAAGCTTTCTTT	CASSLARGFHQAFF
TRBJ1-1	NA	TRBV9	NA	TGTGCCAGCAGCGGCGAGGGCACTGAAGCTTTCTTT	CASSGEGTEAFF
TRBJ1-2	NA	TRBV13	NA	TGTGCCAGCAGCATAGGACGGAAACCTAATGGGGACTATGGCTACACCTTC	CASSIGRKPNGDYGYTF
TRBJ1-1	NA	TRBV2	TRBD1	TGTGCCAGCAGTGATGGGACAGGGGGATTCACTGAAGCTTTCTTT	CASSDGTGGFTEAFF
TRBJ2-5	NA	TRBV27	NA	TGTGCCAGCAGTATCGGCAGGGAGAAGGAGACCCAGTACTTC	CASSIGREKETQYF
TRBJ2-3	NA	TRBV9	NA	TGTGCCACTGGGAGTAGCGGAAGAAGCACAGATACGCAGTATTTT	CATGSSGRSTDTQYF
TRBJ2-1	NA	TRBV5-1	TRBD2	TGCGCCAGCAGCTTGTGGGGGGGAGATGAGCAGTTCTTC	CASSLWGGDEQFF
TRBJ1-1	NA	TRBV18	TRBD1	TGTGCCAGCTCACTAAGCGGACAGGATACTGAAGCTTTCTTT	CASSLSGQDTEAFF
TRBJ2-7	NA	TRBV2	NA	TGTGCCAGCAGTGAGCTAGGGACCCCCTACGAGCAGTACTTC	CASSELGTPYEQYF
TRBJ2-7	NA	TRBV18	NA	TGTGCCAGCTCACCGGGCCATAGCTCCTACGAGCAGTACTTC	CASSPGHSSYEQYF